Each of the 4 T cell receptor beta chains below was sequenced from the same sample in a study of shared clonotypes between healthy human individuals. This table comes from immunoSEQ multiplex PCR, and its TCRdb copy is limited to in-frame clones, with some not included. This table holds some 2.1 million clones, about 93% found once. CD45RO-negative CD8 cells positively selected for CCR7 made up the naive population, which excluded terminally differentiated effector memory CD45RA+ cells. The sample taken for sequencing was naive CD8+ T cells from PBMCs. These receptors were collected from a man in his late teens or twenties in good health. Some clones in this sample may be carry-over from other donors' samples.

The chain has TRBV28 and TRBJ1-2; no reliable D call. The CDR3 is made up of 14 amino acids. V lost 1 base to trimming and J lost 4 bases, with 10 bases between them. Germline CDR1 and CDR2: MDHEN and SYDVKM. The CDR3 nucleotides are TGTGCCAGCAGTTTATCTTCACTGAGCTATGGCTACACCTTC. Translation: CASSLSSLSYGYTF.

The gene calls are TRBV11-2 and TRBJ2-7; tentatively, D is TRBD1 (8 bases). Trimming left V 5 bases short and J 4 bases short, with 15 bases between. The CDR3 is made up of 14 amino acids. Germline-derived CDR1 and CDR2 are SGHAT and FQNNGV. The CDR3: CASSATGGVYEQYF. In DNA, the CDR3 is TGTGCCAGCAGCGCTACAGGGGGGGTTTACGAGCAGTACTTC.

The rearrangement links TRBV10-3 to TRBJ2-1; D possibly uses TRBD1 or TRBD2 (5 bases each). Germline lookup yields CDR1 ENHRY and CDR2 SYGVKD. The V gene lost 6 bases and the J gene lost 5 bases, with 14 bases spanning the gap. The CDR3 is made up of 14 amino acids. The CDR3 region is CAISDGTLDNEQFF. The DNA for the CDR3 is TGTGCCATCAGCGACGGGACGCTCGACAATGAGCAGTTCTTC.

CDR3 sequence (DNA): TGTGCCAGCAGTGAAGGGAAGATTGGAAACACCATATATTTT. Its translation is CASSEGKIGNTIYF. The gene calls are TRBV6-1 and TRBJ1-3, with D hard to call. The CDR3 consists of 14 residues. V was cut by 1 base and J by 3 bases, with 7 bases left in between. Germline V gives CDR1 MNHNS, CDR2 SASEGT.